Given below is one T cell receptor (beta chain) in context. Its target is unknown. TCRdb called the reads again in MiXCR, with one record for every CDR3 protein. The table records approximately 350,000 distinct CDR3 sequences, roughly 36% of them present only once. CDR1 is MNHEY and CDR2 is SVGAGI in the germline V gene. The ends were cut back, 0 bases at V and 2 bases at J, with 10 bases in the middle. This CDR3 is built from 15 residues. The source of the sample is a study of T cell repertoires in cytomegalovirus infection. Looking at the study overall: HLA-B-restricted CMV epitopes that are well studied, plus recently identified HLA-C-restricted ones, were used by the study. Both CMV infection and a matching HLA type were indicated by public TCR beta signatures. General study findings and limits: Clonotype analysis showed dominance of the ex vivo response by HLA-C-restricted CMV-specific TCR beta clonotypes. Accumulated public TCR beta family frequency recognized individuals carrying CMV together with the relevant HLA.

The source of this sequence is a human donor in good health (CMV status not recorded). Some clones in this sample may be carry-over from other donors' samples. Here the sequenced sample was cultured PBMCs, taken from culture after CMV antigen stimulation. The chain links TRBV6-5 to TRBJ2-5; the D is unclear. CDR3 in amino acids: CASSYSDGRQETQYF. The CDR3 DNA reads as TGTGCCAGCAGTTACTCCGACGGACGGCAAGAGACCCAGTACTTC.